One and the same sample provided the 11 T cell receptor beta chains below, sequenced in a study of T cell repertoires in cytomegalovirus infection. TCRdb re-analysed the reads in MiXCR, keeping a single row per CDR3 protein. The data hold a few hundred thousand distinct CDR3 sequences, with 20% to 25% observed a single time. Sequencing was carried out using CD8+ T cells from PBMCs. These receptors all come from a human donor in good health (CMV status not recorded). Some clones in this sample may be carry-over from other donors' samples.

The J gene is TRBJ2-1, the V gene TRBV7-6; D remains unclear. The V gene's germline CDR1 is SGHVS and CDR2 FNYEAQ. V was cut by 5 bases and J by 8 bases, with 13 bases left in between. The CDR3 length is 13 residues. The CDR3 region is CASSPRVRDEQFF. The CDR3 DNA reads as TGTGCCAGCAGCCCAAGGGTTAGAGATGAGCAGTTCTTC.

CDR3 residues: CASSVPTSGSSTNEKLFF. CDR3 DNA: TGTGCCAGCAGTGTCCCTACATCCGGCAGCTCAACTAATGAAAAACTGTTTTTT. The genes are TRBV28 and TRBJ1-4, with D unclear. The V and J ends lost 5 bases and 0 bases respectively, with 19 bases between them. The germline gives CDR1 MDHEN, CDR2 SYDVKM. This CDR3 is built from 18 residues.

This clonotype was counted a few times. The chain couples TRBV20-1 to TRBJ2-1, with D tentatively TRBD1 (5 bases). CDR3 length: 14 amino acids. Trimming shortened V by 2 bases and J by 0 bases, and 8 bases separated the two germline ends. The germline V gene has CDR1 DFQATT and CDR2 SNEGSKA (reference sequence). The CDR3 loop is CSARPTGSYNEQFF. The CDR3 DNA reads TGCAGTGCTAGACCAACAGGCTCCTACAATGAGCAGTTCTTC.

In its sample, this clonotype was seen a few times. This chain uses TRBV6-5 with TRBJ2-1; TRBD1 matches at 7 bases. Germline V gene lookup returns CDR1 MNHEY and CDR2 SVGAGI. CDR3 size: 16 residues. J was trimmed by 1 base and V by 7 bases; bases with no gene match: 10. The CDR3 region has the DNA TGTGCCAGCACACCACAGGGGTGGAGTTCCTACAATGAGCAGTTCTTC. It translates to CASTPQGWSSYNEQFF.

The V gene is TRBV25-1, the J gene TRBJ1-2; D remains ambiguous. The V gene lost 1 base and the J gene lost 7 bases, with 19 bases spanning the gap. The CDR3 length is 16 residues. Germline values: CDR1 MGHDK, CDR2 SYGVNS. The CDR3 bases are TGTGCCAGCAGTGAATCTAGGGTATTGGCTCGGTTTGGCTACACCTTC. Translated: CASSESRVLARFGYTF.

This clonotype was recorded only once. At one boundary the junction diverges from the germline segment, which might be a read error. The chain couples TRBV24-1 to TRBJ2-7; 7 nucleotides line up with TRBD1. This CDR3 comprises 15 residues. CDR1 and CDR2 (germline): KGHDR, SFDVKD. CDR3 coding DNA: TGTGTCACCAGTGATTTCAATCAGGGGGATGACGAGCAGTACTTC. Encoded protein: CVTSDFNQGDDEQYF.

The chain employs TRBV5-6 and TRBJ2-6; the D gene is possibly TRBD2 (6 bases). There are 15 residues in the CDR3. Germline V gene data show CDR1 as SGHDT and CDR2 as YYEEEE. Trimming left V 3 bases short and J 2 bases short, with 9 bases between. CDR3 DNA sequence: TGTGCCAGCAGCTCCTCGGGGGCTGGGGCCAACGTCCTGACTTTC. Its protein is CASSSSGAGANVLTF.

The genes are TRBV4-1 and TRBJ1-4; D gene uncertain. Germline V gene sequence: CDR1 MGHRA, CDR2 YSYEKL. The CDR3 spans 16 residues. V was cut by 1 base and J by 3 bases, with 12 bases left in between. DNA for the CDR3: TGCGCCAGCAGCCAAGCGTCGATGCCGGCTAATGAAAAACTGTTTTTT. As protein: CASSQASMPANEKLFF.

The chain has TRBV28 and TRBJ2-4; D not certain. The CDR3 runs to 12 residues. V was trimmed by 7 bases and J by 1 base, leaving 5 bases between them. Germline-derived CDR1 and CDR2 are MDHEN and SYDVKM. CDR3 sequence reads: CASTGAKNIQYF. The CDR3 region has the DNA TGTGCCAGCACCGGGGCCAAAAACATTCAGTACTTC.

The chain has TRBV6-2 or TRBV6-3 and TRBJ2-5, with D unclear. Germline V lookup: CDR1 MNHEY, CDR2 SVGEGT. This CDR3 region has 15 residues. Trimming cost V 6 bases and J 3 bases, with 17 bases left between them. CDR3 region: CASSSTMGNEETQYF. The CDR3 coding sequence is TGTGCCAGCAGCTCGACGATGGGGAACGAAGAGACCCAGTACTTC.

CDR3 protein: CASTPYGFADTQYF. CDR3 nucleotides: TGTGCCAGTACCCCGTACGGTTTTGCAGATACGCAGTATTTT. The rearrangement uses TRBV19 and TRBJ2-3; no definite D call. Trimming stripped 7 bases from V and 4 bases from J, with 15 bases between. Germline V gives CDR1 LNHDA, CDR2 SQIVND (reference sequence). This CDR3 region has 14 residues.